This T cell receptor beta chain appears in the sequencing data of a study of siplizumab effects on memory and regulatory T cells. Data came from immunoSEQ multiplex PCR; TCRdb stores just in-frame clones and leaves some out. Seen here are 100,000 or so clones, 91% observed once, and the top ten hold approximately 2.7%. The CDR3 consists of 15 residues. From germline, CDR1 is ENHRY and CDR2 SYGVKD. Trimming shortened V by 0 bases and J by 4 bases, and 12 bases separated the two germline ends. This chain links TRBV10-3 with TRBJ1-1; no reliable D call. The sequencing input was CD4+ T cells sorted from blood. The receptor was isolated from a human donor in good health. Some clones in this sample may be carry-over from other donors' samples. The CDR3 sequence is CAISESQVLGTEAFF. The DNA of the CDR3 is TGTGCCATCAGTGAGTCCCAGGTCTTGGGCACTGAAGCTTTCTTT.